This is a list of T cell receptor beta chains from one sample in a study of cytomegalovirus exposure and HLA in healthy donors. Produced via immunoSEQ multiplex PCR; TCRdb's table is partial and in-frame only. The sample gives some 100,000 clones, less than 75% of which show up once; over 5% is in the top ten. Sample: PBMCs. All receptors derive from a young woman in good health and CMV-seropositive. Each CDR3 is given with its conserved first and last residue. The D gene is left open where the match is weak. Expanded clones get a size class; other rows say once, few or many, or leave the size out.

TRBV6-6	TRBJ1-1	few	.	TGTGCCAGCAGCCAAACGGTGGGGGGTACTGAAGCTTTCTTT	CASSQTVGGTEAFF
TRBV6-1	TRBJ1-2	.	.	TGTGCCAGCAGTGAAACTGATCCTCACTATGGCTACACCTTC	CASSETDPHYGYTF
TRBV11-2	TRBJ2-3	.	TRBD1	TGTGCCAGCAGCTTAGTAGGGGGCCCGGCAGATACGCAGTATTTT	CASSLVGGPADTQYF
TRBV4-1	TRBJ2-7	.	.	TGCGCCAGCAGCCAAGCCCCCACCCATGACGGGTACGAGCAGTACTTC	CASSQAPTHDGYEQYF
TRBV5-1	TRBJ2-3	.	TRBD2	TGCGCCAGCAGCTTGGAGGCTAGCGGGGTCACAGATACGCAGTATTTT	CASSLEASGVTDTQYF
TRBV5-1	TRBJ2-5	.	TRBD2	TGCGCCAGCAGCCCCCCAAAAATAGCGGGGGCTGAGACCCAGTACTTC	CASSPPKIAGAETQYF
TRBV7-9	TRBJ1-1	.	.	TGTTCCAGCTCCGTTTTCGACACTGAAGCTTTCTTT	CSSSVFDTEAFF
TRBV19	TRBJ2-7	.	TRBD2	TGTGCCAGTAAACTAGCGGGGGGGCCCTACGAGCAGTACTTC	CASKLAGGPYEQYF
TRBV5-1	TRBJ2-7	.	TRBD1	TGCGCCAGCAGCCCCGACGGGACAGGGACATACGAGCAGTACTTC	CASSPDGTGTYEQYF
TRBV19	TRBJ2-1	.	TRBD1	TGTGCCAGTAACCAACCGGGACAGGGGGCTAATGAGCAGTTCTTC	CASNQPGQGANEQFF
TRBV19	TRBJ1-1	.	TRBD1	TGTGCCAGTAGTTCCCTGGACAGGTTGAACACTGAAGCTTTCTTT	CASSSLDRLNTEAFF
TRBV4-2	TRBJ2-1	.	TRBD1	TGTGCCAGCAGCCAGGGACAGGAAGCAGCGAATGAGCAGTTCTTC	CASSQGQEAANEQFF
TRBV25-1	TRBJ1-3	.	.	TGTGCCAGCAGTGAAGGGGCAGCCGGAAACACCATATATTTT	CASSEGAAGNTIYF
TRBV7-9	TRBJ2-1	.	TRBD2	TGTGCCAGCAGCTCACGCACCTCCCTAGCGGGGGATTACAATGAGCAGTTCTTC	CASSSRTSLAGDYNEQFF
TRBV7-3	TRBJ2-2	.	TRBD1	TGTGCCAGCAGCCCCTGGACAGGGGAAACGAACACCGGGGAGCTGTTTTTT	CASSPWTGETNTGELFF
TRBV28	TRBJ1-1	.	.	TGTGCCAGCAGTTTAGAGTGGGGGAGGGGGAACACTGAAGCTTTCTTT	CASSLEWGRGNTEAFF
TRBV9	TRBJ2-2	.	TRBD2	TGTGCCAGCAGCCCAGCGGGGGGGACCGGGGAGCTGTTTTTT	CASSPAGGTGELFF
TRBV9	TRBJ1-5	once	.	TGTGCCAGCAGCGTAGCTCATGTTGCCCAATCAGGGCCCAATCAGCCCCAGCATTTT	CASSVAHVAQSGPNQPQHF
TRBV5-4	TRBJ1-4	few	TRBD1	TGTGCCAGCAGCTATCGGACAGGCGAAAAACTGTTTTTT	CASSYRTGEKLFF
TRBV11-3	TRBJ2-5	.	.	TGTGCCAGCAGCCCTAGTGTCCAAGAGACCCAGTACTTC	CASSPSVQETQYF
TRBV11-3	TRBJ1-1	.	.	TGTGCCAGCAGCTTATCCAGTAAGAACACTGAAGCTTTCTTT	CASSLSSKNTEAFF
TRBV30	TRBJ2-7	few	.	TGTGCCTGGGCGATTAGCTCCTACGAGCAGTACTTC	CAWAISSYEQYF
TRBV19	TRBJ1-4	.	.	TGTGCCAGTAGGAAGGGGCCTAGTGAAAAACTGTTTTTT	CASRKGPSEKLFF
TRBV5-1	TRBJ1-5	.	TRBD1	TGCGCCAGCAGCCCGGGGGGACAGGGACAGCCCCAGCATTTT	CASSPGGQGQPQHF
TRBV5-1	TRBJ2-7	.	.	TGCGCCAGCAGCTTAGGGGGTGGTGAAAGGTCAGACTCCTACGAGCAGTACTTC	CASSLGGGERSDSYEQYF
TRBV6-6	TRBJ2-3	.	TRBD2	TGTGCCAGCAGTTTGGGACTACGAATCACAGATACGCAGTATTTT	CASSLGLRITDTQYF
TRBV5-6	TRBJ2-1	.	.	TGTGCCAGCAGCTTTAGTCCGAGCTCCTACAATGAGCAGTTCTTC	CASSFSPSSYNEQFF
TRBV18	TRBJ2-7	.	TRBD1	TGTGCCAGCTCACCGAATACGGGACAGGGCTACGAGCAGTACTTC	CASSPNTGQGYEQYF
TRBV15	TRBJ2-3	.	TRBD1	TGTGCCACCAGCAGATCCGGGACAGGGCCCAACTCAGATACGCAGTATTTT	CATSRSGTGPNSDTQYF
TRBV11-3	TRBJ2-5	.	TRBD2	TGTGCCAGCAGCTTAGTCGGGACTAGCGGACAAGAGACCCAGTACTTC	CASSLVGTSGQETQYF
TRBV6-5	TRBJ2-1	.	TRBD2	TGTGCCAGCAGTTCTCAGACTAGCGGGGGGGCCAATGAGCAGTTCTTC	CASSSQTSGGANEQFF
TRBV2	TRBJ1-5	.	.	TGTGCCAGCAGTGAGAGTCTTCGCAGCAATCAGCCCCAGCATTTT	CASSESLRSNQPQHF
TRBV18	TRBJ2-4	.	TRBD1	TGTGCCAGCTCATCCCGGGACAGGGTTTCAGCCAAAAACATTCAGTACTTC	CASSSRDRVSAKNIQYF
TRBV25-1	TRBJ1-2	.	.	TGTGCCAGCAGTGCTTCCGGGACTTACGTTAGTGGCTACACCTTC	CASSASGTYVSGYTF
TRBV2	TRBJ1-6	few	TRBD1	TGTGCCAGCAGGGGGCCGGGACAGGGAACTTCACCCCTCCACTTT	CASRGPGQGTSPLHF